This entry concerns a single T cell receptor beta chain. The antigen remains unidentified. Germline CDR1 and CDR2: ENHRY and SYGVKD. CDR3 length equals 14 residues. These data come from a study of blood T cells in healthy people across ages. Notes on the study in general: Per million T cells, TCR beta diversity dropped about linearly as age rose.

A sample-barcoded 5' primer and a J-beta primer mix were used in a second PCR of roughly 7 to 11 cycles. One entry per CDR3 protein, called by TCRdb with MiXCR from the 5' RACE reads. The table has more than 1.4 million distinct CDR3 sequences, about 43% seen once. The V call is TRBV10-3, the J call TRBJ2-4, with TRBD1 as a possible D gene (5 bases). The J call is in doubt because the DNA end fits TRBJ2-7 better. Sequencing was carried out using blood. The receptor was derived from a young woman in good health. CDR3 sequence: CAISDGGQGYEQYF. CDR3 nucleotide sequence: TGTGCCATCAGTGATGGTGGGCAGGGCTACGAGCAGTACTTC.